Listed here are 12 T cell receptor beta chains from one sample, sequenced in a study of early T cells in non-severe SARS-CoV-2 infection. TCRdb re-called the 5' RACE reads with MiXCR, one entry per CDR3 protein. The sample lists approximately 67,000 distinct CDR3 sequences, more than 9% occurring once. The source material was whole blood. The receptors shown here come from an adult who was a healthcare worker with PCR-confirmed SARS-CoV-2 infection or an uninfected control (not recorded which).

This clonotype was observed a few times. This chain uses TRBV12-3 or TRBV12-4 with TRBJ2-1; 7 bases fit TRBD1. The junction had 15 bases not matched to a gene; V was cut back by 7 bases and J by 9 bases. The CDR3 has 15 amino acids. Here the CDR3 DNA reads TGTGCCAGCATCCTCGGGACAGCCGGCATTGGTGAGCAGTTCTTC. Translating it yields CASILGTAGIGEQFF.

The chain recombines TRBV7-9 with TRBJ2-2; D is perhaps TRBD1 (6 bases). Per the germline V gene, CDR1 is SEHNR and CDR2 is FQNEAQ (reference sequence). V lost 5 bases and J lost 6, with 16 bases in between. This CDR3 spans 15 amino acids. In DNA form, the CDR3 reads TGTGCCAGCAGCAGCCCCCGGACAGCGGCCGGGGAGCTGTTTTTT. Its protein product is CASSSPRTAAGELFF.

This clonotype occurred many times. CDR3 nucleotides: TGTGCCAGCAGCCCCGGAAGCGGACAGGGAGGCGAGCAGTACTTC. This encodes CASSPGSGQGGEQYF. This chain joins TRBV9 and TRBJ2-7; 8 bases match TRBD1. The CDR3 is 15 residues long. V shed 4 bases, J shed 6 bases, and the junction held 12 bases outside the gene matches. From germline, CDR1 is SGDLS and CDR2 YYNGEE.

This clonotype has only a few counts. The CDR3: CASRSFLGAEPTDTQYF. The CDR3, as DNA: TGTGCCAGTAGGTCCTTTCTGGGAGCGGAACCCACAGATACGCAGTATTTT. The V and J genes are TRBV19 and TRBJ2-3; tentative D call: TRBD2 (5 bases). The CDR3 is made up of 17 amino acids. In germline, CDR1 is LNHDA, CDR2 SQIVND (reference sequence). Trimming took off 6 bases at V and 2 bases at J, with 21 bases between the two ends.

This clonotype appeared many times. CDR3 nucleotides: TGCACCACCGGGACAGGGGGCGACGGCTACACCTTC. Translating it yields CTTGTGGDGYTF. The chain recombines TRBV29-1 with TRBJ1-2; the match to TRBD1 covers 12 bases. The CDR3 has 12 amino acids. Germline CDR1 and CDR2: SQVTM and ANQGSEA.

This clonotype was found a few times. This chain joins TRBV10-2 and TRBJ2-3, with D unresolved. Trimming shortened V by 3 bases and J by 0 bases, and 7 bases separated the two germline ends. Per the germline V gene, CDR1 is WSHSY and CDR2 is SAAADI. The CDR3 extends over 14 amino acids. CDR3 sequence reads: CASSEQSSTDTQYF. The CDR3 DNA reads as TGCGCCAGCAGTGAACAGTCTAGCACAGATACGCAGTATTTT.

This clonotype has a handful of counts. The chain employs TRBV20-1 and TRBJ1-2; D may be TRBD1 (5 bases). The CDR3 covers 15 residues. V lost 0 bases, J lost 0 bases, and 11 bases lay in between. Germline V gene sequence: CDR1 DFQATT, CDR2 SNEGSKA (reference sequence). The CDR3 DNA is TGCAGTGCTAGAGATTCGGGGACGGCTAACTATGGCTACACCTTC. It codes for CSARDSGTANYGYTF.

The genes are TRBV20-1 and TRBJ2-7; D is ambiguous. Germline V gene data show CDR1 as DFQATT and CDR2 as SNEGSKA (reference sequence). CDR3 length: 11 residues. V dropped 6 bases and J dropped 5 bases, with 11 bases sitting between them. The CDR3 sequence: CSARQDHEQYF. Written as DNA, the CDR3 is TGCAGTGCCCGTCAGGACCACGAGCAGTACTTC.

The table lists this clonotype with a count of one. CDR3 in DNA: TGCAGTGCTAGAGACCCGAAATTGACAACAGGGAGCTATGGCTACACCTTC. This codes for CSARDPKLTTGSYGYTF. This chain links TRBV20-1 with TRBJ1-2; tentatively, D is TRBD1 (6 bases). V was pared by 0 bases and J by 4 bases, with 21 bases between. Per germline, CDR1 DFQATT and CDR2 SNEGSKA (reference sequence). CDR3 size: 17 residues.

This clonotype was seen repeatedly, ten times or more. CDR3: CASTLDRPDGYTF. The CDR3 nucleotides read TGTGCCAGCACCCTGGACAGACCCGATGGCTACACCTTC. This sequence joins TRBV28 and TRBJ1-2, with D tentatively TRBD1 (6 bases). The CDR3 is 13 amino acids. The germline gives CDR1 MDHEN, CDR2 SYDVKM. V was shortened by 7 bases and J by 6 bases, with 15 bases between the two germline ends.

The genes are TRBV15 and TRBJ2-3; unclear D gene. The V end lost 5 bases, the J end lost 4 bases, and 10 bases lay between the germline ends. Per germline, CDR1 LNHNV and CDR2 YYDKDF (reference sequence). This CDR3 spans 13 amino acids. CDR3 bases: TGTGCCACCAGCTTACTGGGCCCAGATACGCAGTATTTT. Translation: CATSLLGPDTQYF.

This clonotype was seen at least ten times. The rearrangement joins TRBV4-1 to TRBJ1-4; 7 bases align to TRBD1. Germline assignment: CDR1 MGHRA and CDR2 YSYEKL. The CDR3 is 15 residues long. With 4 bases clipped from V and 1 base from J, the junction kept 3 bases outside the gene matches. DNA for the CDR3: TGCGCCAGCAGCCTCCGACAGGGAACTAATGAAAAACTGTTTTTT. The encoded protein is CASSLRQGTNEKLFF.